This is a list of T cell receptor beta chains from one sample in a study of blood T cell repertoires in COVID-19. The data were produced by immunoSEQ multiplex PCR, yet TCRdb's version contains in-frame clones alone and is incomplete. In the table there are roughly 250,000 clones, around 86% of which are singletons. Input material: peripheral blood. These receptors originate from a woman aged 60-75 years with active or convalescent COVID-19. The CDR3 runs from the conserved cysteine through the conserved F or W. The order of the fields is V gene, CDR3 protein.

TRBV12-3/TRBV12-4	CASSPERRGTQYF
TRBV18	CASSERRDSVGGYTF
TRBV2	CASSGGTDWGHLSYEQYF
TRBV7-2	CASSLALMGGKGYTF
TRBV6-5	CASSPQGNTIYF
TRBV19	CASSMGPTQYF
TRBV9	CASSVALDRSYEQYF
TRBV2	CASRSGGLSTDTQYF
TRBV19	CASSRPGGPSGANVLTF
TRBV18	CASSPRSFTESPLHF
TRBV3-1/TRBV3-2	CASSATPATNEKLFF
TRBV5-1	CASSLFPDTQYF
TRBV7-8	CASSSGGTSAPALFF
TRBV19	CASRDPGQGWNTQYF
TRBV11-2	CASSPGGAYEQYF